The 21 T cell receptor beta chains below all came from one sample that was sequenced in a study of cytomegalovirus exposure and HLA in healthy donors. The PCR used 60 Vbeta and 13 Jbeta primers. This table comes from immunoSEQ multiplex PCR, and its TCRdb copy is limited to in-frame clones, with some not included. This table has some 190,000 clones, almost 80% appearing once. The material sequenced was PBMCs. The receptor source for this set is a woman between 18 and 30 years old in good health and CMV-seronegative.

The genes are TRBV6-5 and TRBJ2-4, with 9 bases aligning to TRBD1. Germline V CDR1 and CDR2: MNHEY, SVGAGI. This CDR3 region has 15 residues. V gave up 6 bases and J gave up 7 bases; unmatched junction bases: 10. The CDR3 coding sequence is TGTGCCAGCAGCCGGGGACAGGGAGTAATTAACATTCAGTACTTC. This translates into CASSRGQGVINIQYF.

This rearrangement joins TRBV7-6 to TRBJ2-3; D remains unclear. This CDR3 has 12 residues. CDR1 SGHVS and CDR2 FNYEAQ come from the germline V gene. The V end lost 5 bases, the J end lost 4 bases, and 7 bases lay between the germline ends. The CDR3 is CASSLSSDTQYF. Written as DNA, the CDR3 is TGTGCCAGCAGCCTATCATCAGATACGCAGTATTTT.

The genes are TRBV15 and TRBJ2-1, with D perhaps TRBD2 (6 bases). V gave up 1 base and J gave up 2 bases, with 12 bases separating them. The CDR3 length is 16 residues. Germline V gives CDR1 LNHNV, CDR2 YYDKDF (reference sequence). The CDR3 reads CATSRATGAPYNEQFF. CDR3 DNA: TGTGCCACCAGCAGAGCAACGGGAGCCCCCTACAATGAGCAGTTCTTC.

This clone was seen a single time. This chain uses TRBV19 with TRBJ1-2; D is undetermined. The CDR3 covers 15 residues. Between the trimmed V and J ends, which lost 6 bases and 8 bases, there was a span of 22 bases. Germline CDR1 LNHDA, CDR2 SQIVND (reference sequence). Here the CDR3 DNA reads TGTGCCAGTAGCATCGCAAACCCCGGGTCTAGGGGCTACACCTTC. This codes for CASSIANPGSRGYTF.

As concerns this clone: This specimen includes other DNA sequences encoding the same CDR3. The CDR3, as DNA: TGTGCCAGCTCACCCAGACTCACAGATACGCAGTATTTT. This encodes CASSPRLTDTQYF. The rearrangement joins TRBV18 to TRBJ2-3; D gene uncertain. Germline V gives CDR1 KGHSH, CDR2 LQKENI. V was shortened by 3 bases and J by 2 bases, with 6 bases between the two germline ends. CDR3 size: 13 residues. The variable domain in full, completed from reference TRBV18 and TRBJ2-3, reads NAGVMQNPRHLVRRRGQEARLRCSPMKGHSHVYWYRQLPEEGLKFMVYLQKENIIDESGMPKERFSAEFPKEGPSILRIQQVVRGDSAAYFCASSPRLTDTQYFGPGTRLTVL.

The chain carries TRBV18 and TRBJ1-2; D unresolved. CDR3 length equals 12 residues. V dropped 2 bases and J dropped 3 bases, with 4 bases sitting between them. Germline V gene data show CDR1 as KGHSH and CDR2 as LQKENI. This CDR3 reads CASSPSDYGYTF. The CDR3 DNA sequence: TGTGCCAGCTCACCAAGCGACTATGGCTACACCTTC.

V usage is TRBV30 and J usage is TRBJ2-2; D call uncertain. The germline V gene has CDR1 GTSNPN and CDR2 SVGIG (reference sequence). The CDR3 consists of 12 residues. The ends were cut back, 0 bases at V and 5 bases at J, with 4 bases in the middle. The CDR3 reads CAWSVLTGELFF. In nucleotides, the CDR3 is TGTGCCTGGAGTGTACTTACCGGGGAGCTGTTTTTT.

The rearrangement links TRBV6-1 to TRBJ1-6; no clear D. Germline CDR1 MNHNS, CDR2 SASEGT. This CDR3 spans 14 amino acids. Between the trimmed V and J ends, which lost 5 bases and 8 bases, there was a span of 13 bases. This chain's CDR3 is CASSFERGYSPLHF. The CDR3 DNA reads TGTGCCAGCAGTTTTGAGCGGGGTTATTCACCCCTCCACTTT.

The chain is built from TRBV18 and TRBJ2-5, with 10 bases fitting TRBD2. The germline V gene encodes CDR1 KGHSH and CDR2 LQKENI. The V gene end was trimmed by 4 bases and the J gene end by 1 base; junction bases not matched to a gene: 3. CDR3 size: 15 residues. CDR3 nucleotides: TGTGCCAGCTCACAGGGACTAGCGATCCAAGAGACCCAGTACTTC. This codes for CASSQGLAIQETQYF.

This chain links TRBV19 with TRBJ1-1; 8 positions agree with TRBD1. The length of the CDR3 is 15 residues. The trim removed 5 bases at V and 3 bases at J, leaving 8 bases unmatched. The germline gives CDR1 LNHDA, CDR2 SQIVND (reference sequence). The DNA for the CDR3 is TGTGCCAGTAGTGGACAGGGAACGCGGGACACTGAAGCTTTCTTT. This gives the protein CASSGQGTRDTEAFF. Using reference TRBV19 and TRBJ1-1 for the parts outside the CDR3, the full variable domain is DGGITQSPKYLFRKEGQNVTLSCEQNLNHDAMYWYRQDPGQGLRLIYYSQIVNDFQKGDIAEGYSVSREKKESFPLTVTSAQKNPTAFYLCASSGQGTRDTEAFFGQGTRLTVV.

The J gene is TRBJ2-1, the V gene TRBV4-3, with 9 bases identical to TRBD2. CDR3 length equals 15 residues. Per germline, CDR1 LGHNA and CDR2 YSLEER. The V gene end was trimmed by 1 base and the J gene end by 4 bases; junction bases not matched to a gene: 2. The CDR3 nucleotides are TGCGCCAGCAGCCAAGGACTAGCGGTGTACAATGAGCAGTTCTTC. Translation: CASSQGLAVYNEQFF.

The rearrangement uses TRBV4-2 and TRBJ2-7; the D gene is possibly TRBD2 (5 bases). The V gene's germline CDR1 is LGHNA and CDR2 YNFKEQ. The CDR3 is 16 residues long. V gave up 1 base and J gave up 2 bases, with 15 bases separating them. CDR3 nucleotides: TGTGCCAGCAGCCAAGGAGTCGGGGATAGGGCCTACGAGCAGTACTTC. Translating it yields CASSQGVGDRAYEQYF.

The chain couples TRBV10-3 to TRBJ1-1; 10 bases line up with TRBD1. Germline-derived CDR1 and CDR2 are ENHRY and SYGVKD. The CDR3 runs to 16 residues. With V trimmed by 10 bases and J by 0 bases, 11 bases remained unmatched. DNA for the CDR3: TGTGCCACGAGCCCGGGACAGGGGTCCATGAACACTGAAGCTTTCTTT. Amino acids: CATSPGQGSMNTEAFF.

DNA of the CDR3: TGCGCCAGCAGCATAGCGGGGGATACTCTAGCCAAAAACATTCAGTACTTC. Its protein product is CASSIAGDTLAKNIQYF. The chain links TRBV5-1 to TRBJ2-4; 9 positions agree with TRBD2. Trimming removed 4 bases from V and 0 bases from J; junction bases left unmatched: 8. Per germline, CDR1 SGHRS and CDR2 YFSETQ. CDR3 length: 17 amino acids.

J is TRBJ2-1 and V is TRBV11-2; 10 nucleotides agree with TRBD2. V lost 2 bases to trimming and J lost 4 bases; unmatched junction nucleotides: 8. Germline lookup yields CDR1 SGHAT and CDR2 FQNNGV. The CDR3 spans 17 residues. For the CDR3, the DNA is TGTGCCAGCAGCTTAATGAAATCTAGCGGGAGTTACAATGAGCAGTTCTTC. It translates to CASSLMKSSGSYNEQFF.

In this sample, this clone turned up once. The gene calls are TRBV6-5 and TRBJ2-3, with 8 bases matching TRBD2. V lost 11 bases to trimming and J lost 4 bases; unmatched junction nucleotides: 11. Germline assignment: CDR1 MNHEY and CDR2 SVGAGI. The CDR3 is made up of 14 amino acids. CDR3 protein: CASLGGGLADTQYF. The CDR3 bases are TGTGCCTCCCTAGGCGGGGGGCTCGCAGATACGCAGTATTTT.

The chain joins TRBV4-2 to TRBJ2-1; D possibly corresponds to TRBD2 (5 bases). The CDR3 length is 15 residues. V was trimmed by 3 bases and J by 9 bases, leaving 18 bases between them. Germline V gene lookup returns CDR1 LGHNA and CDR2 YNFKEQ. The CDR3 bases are TGTGCCAGCAGCCATCCTGGACTCTACGCGGGTGAGCAGTTCTTC. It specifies CASSHPGLYAGEQFF.

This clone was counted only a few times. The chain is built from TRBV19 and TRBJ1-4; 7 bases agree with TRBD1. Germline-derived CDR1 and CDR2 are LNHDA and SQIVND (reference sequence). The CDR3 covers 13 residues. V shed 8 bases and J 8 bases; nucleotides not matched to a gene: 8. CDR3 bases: TGTGCCAGTGCAGACAGGGTATCAGAAAAACTGTTTTTT. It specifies CASADRVSEKLFF.

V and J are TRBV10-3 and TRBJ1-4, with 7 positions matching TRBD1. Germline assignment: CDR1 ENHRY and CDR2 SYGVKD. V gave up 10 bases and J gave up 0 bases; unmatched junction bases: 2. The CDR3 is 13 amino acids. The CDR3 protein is CATTGATNEKLFF. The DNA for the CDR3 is TGTGCCACCACAGGGGCAACTAATGAAAAACTGTTTTTT.

CDR3 coding DNA: TGTGCCAGCAGCTTAAAACTAGCCTGGAATACCTACAATGAGCAGTTCTTC. It is translated as CASSLKLAWNTYNEQFF. The chain joins TRBV11-2 to TRBJ2-1; possibly TRBD2 for D (6 bases). From germline, CDR1 is SGHAT and CDR2 FQNNGV. V was cut by 2 bases and J by 2 bases, with 16 bases left in between. This CDR3 comprises 17 residues.

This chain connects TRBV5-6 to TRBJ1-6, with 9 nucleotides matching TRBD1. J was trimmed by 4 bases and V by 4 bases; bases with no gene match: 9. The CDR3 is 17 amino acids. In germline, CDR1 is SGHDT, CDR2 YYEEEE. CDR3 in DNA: TGTGCCAGCAGCCTTGGGATGGGACAGGGTTATAATTCACCCCTCCACTTT. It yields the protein CASSLGMGQGYNSPLHF.